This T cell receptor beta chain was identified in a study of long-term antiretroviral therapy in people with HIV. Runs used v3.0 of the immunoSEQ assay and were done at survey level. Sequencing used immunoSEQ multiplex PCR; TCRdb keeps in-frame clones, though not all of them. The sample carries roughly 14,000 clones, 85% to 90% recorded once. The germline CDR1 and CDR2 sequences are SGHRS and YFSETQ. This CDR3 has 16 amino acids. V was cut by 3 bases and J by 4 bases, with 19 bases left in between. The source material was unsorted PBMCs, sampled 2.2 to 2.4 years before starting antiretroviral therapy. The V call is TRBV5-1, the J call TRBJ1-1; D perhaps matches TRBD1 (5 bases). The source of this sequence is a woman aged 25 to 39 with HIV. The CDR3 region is CASSSLGPTGGTEAFF. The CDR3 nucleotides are TGCGCCAGCAGCTCCCTGGGCCCCACGGGGGGCACTGAAGCTTTCTTT.